This TCR beta chain is drawn from a study of cytomegalovirus exposure and HLA in healthy donors. Note on this clone: Its antigen is currently unknown.

Germline V CDR1 and CDR2: MNHNY, SVGAGI (reference sequence). Trimming stripped 6 bases from V and 5 bases from J, with 11 bases between. This CDR3 comprises 12 residues. Primers: 60 Vbeta forward and 13 Jbeta reverse. Authors' data handling: Approximately 11 million of roughly 81 million unique TCR beta chains were shared, per a later count. Sequencing was performed with immunoSEQ multiplex PCR; in TCRdb, only in-frame clones are kept and a portion is missing. That table gives V, J and clone size, and the DNA gave D and trimming. The table records 90,000 to 120,000 clones, around three quarters of them present only once. Study conclusions and caveats: Indistinguishable V segments, including TRBV6-2 and TRBV6-3, were excluded. The study listed 164 cytomegalovirus-associated TCR beta chains.

This sequence joins TRBV6-6 and TRBJ2-7; D is perhaps TRBD2 (5 bases). The receptor was derived from a man younger than 40 in good health and CMV-seronegative. The sequenced material came from PBMCs. CDR3 residues: CASSSSGHEQYF. Written as DNA, the CDR3 is TGTGCCAGCAGCTCCAGCGGTCACGAGCAGTACTTC.